These 10 T cell receptor beta chains were sequenced from one sample in a study of beta chain features in type 1 diabetes. The study, taken as a whole, reports: There was a moderate but significant shortening of TCRB CDR3s in all four CD4+ subsets of Type 1 diabetes patients.

The investigators reverse transcribed all of the isolated RNA, so they sequenced expressed TCRB transcripts. Libraries were prepared by immunoSEQ multiplex PCR; TCRdb keeps only in-frame clonotypes and omits some of them. The repertoire consists of 550,000 to 850,000 clones, with roughly an eighth occurring once and the leading ten covering about 0.02%. No antigen has been identified for these receptors. Sequenced material: naive CD4+ T cells from blood. The receptors originated from a man aged 18-30 years with type 1 diabetes.

The CDR3 protein is CASSSFGGSTDTQYF. The CDR3 DNA is TGTGCCAGCAGCTCCTTCGGGGGGAGCACAGATACGCAGTATTTT. This chain joins TRBV7-6 and TRBJ2-3; 7 nucleotides line up with TRBD2. The germline CDR1 and CDR2 sequences are SGHVS and FNYEAQ. This CDR3 region has 15 residues. Unmatched junction bases numbered 4, after V lost 4 bases and J lost 0 bases.

The chain links TRBV4-1 to TRBJ1-1; maybe TRBD1 (5 bases). V was shortened by 3 bases and J by 1 base, with 12 bases between the two germline ends. This CDR3 has 15 residues. CDR1 is MGHRA and CDR2 is YSYEKL in the germline V gene. The CDR3 is CASSQMGLPNTEAFF. The CDR3 DNA reads as TGCGCCAGCAGCCAGATGGGGCTTCCGAACACTGAAGCTTTCTTT.

V is TRBV20-1 and J is TRBJ1-6; D perhaps matches TRBD1 (6 bases). V was trimmed by 7 bases and J by 14 bases, leaving 15 bases between them. Germline V lookup: CDR1 DFQATT, CDR2 SNEGSKA (reference sequence). The CDR3 totals 11 residues. CDR3 amino acids: CSVRGSQTLHF. Written as DNA, the CDR3 is TGCAGTGTTAGGGGGAGCCAAACCCTCCACTTT.

This clone was found a few times. The chain employs TRBV5-1 and TRBJ1-6, with unresolved D. The ends were cut back, 0 bases at V and 7 bases at J, with 8 bases in the middle. Germline assignment: CDR1 SGHRS and CDR2 YFSETQ. The CDR3 contains 14 residues. The DNA for the CDR3 is TGCGCCAGCAGCTTGGGGGAGATCAATTCACCCCTCCACTTT. This gives the protein CASSLGEINSPLHF.

The chain is built from TRBV30 and TRBJ2-1, with no clear D. V lost 3 bases to trimming and J lost 4 bases, with 4 bases between them. CDR1 is GTSNPN and CDR2 is SVGIG in the germline V gene (reference sequence). CDR3 size: 11 residues. CDR3 bases: TGTGCCTGGAGGAAATACAATGAGCAGTTCTTC. Translated: CAWRKYNEQFF.

The rearrangement links TRBV7-3 to TRBJ2-7; 7 bases are shared with TRBD2. This CDR3 spans 14 amino acids. Trimming cost V 0 bases and J 6 bases; bases outside gene matches: 5. From germline, CDR1 is SGHTA and CDR2 FQGTGA. The CDR3 DNA reads TGTGCCAGCAGCTTAACGAGGGCTAGCGGCGAGCAGTACTTC. Amino acid sequence: CASSLTRASGEQYF.

The rearrangement uses TRBV11-2 and TRBJ1-3; D uncertain. V lost 10 bases and J lost 2, with 9 bases in between. The CDR3 runs to 12 residues. The germline V gene encodes CDR1 SGHAT and CDR2 FQNNGV. This CDR3 reads CATTVTGNTIYF. Written as DNA, the CDR3 is TGTGCCACTACAGTGACTGGAAACACCATATATTTT.

This chain links TRBV27 with TRBJ1-5; 8 positions agree with TRBD1. The CDR3 spans 14 residues. The junction had 9 bases not matched to a gene; V was cut back by 5 bases and J by 9 bases. Germline CDR1 and CDR2: MNHEY and SMNVEV (reference sequence). The CDR3 here is CASSPQGALAPQHF. CDR3 in DNA: TGTGCCAGCAGTCCGCAGGGGGCTTTGGCGCCCCAGCATTTT.

This clone appeared once. The identical CDR3 is also encoded by other nucleotide sequences in the sample. V and J are TRBV4-1 and TRBJ2-5; D is unresolved. This CDR3 is 13 amino acids long. CDR1 is MGHRA and CDR2 is YSYEKL in the germline V gene. The V end lost 1 base, the J end lost 5 bases, and 8 bases lay between the germline ends. CDR3 sequence reads: CASSQGLGETQYF. The CDR3, as DNA: TGCGCCAGCAGCCAAGGACTGGGGGAGACCCAGTACTTC.

This chain joins TRBV13 and TRBJ2-3; 8 nucleotides align to TRBD1. The CDR3 loop spans 14 amino acids. The V segment lost 5 bases and the J segment 5 bases; nucleotides outside the gene matches: 6. CDR1 and CDR2 from the germline V gene are PRHDT and FYEKMQ (reference sequence). CDR3 sequence: CASSPRQGRDTQYF. The CDR3, as DNA: TGTGCCAGCAGCCCACGACAGGGGAGAGATACGCAGTATTTT.